This TCR beta chain was captured by sequencing in a study of CD8 T cells in Susac syndrome. Random hexamers were used to reverse transcribe the RNA input (about 0.5 to 1 ug). It was immunoSEQ multiplex PCR that amplified TCR beta CDR3 across 54 Vbeta and 13 Jbeta. MiXCR, run by TCRdb on the immunoSEQ multiplex PCR reads, gives a single entry per CDR3 protein. The sample holds some 260,000 distinct CDR3 sequences, roughly 85% seen once. Source material: CD8+ T cells from PBMCs. The clonotype originates from a human donor with multiple sclerosis.

CDR3 amino acids: CASIRTSGRTRETQYF. Here the CDR3 DNA reads TGTGCCAGCATTCGGACTAGCGGGAGGACGCGGGAGACCCAGTACTTC. The chain combines TRBV2 with TRBJ2-5; 14 bases fit TRBD2. The CDR3 totals 16 residues. The germline CDR1 and CDR2 sequences are SNHLY and FYNNEI. V lost 7 bases, J lost 5 bases, and 9 bases stayed unmatched.